The T cell receptor (beta chain) under discussion was sequenced for a study of T cell changes during pregnancy in multiple sclerosis. This table comes from immunoSEQ multiplex PCR, and its TCRdb copy is limited to in-frame clones, with some not included. The profile shows around 47,000 clones, around 96% of them singletons. The CDR3 has 14 amino acids. Germline CDR1 and CDR2: SGHAT and FQNNGV. V was shortened by 5 bases and J by 8 bases, with 18 bases between the two germline ends. Sequenced material: peripheral blood, taken in the second trimester of pregnancy. This chain connects TRBV11-2 to TRBJ1-1; D perhaps matches TRBD1 (6 bases). The TCR was taken from a female donor with multiple sclerosis, enrolled in a pregnancy study. This chain's CDR3 is CASSPPNRAEEAFF. The CDR3 nucleotides read TGTGCCAGCAGCCCACCCAACAGGGCTGAAGAAGCTTTCTTT.